The present T cell receptor (beta chain) was sequenced within a study of blood T cell repertoires in COVID-19. Across the whole study: COVID-19 samples, acute and convalescent, were from the United States, Italy and Spain. The cDNA or gDNA used as material had been derived from T cells, B-cell-depleted T cells, or PBMCs.

The assay was immunoSEQ multiplex PCR, and TCRdb's table has in-frame clones only and misses some. In the table there are more than 250,000 clones, approximately 85% of which are singletons. The length of the CDR3 is 14 residues. Trimming cost V 2 bases and J 2 bases, with 10 bases left between them. The V gene's germline CDR1 is MNHEY and CDR2 SMNVEV (reference sequence). The TCR originated in a woman in her forties or fifties with acute or convalescent COVID-19. Sequencing input: peripheral blood. The chain employs TRBV27 and TRBJ2-7; no clear D gene. The CDR3 DNA reads TGTGCCAGCAGTTTACTCCGGTCTGCCTACGAGCAGTACTTC. This codes for CASSLLRSAYEQYF.